The 24 T cell receptor beta chains presented below share a single source sample, sequenced in a study of blood T cell repertoires in COVID-19. Method: immunoSEQ multiplex PCR; TCRdb's copy keeps in-frame clones and lacks some. The sample has some 460,000 clones, roughly 90% seen once; the top ten hold 0.7%. The specimen sequenced was PBMCs or T cells enriched from blood (not recorded which). These receptors came from a woman aged 18-29 years who had recovered from COVID-19.

The chain joins TRBV25-1 to TRBJ2-1; TRBD1 is a possible D gene (6 bases). Germline CDR1 is MGHDK and CDR2 is SYGVNS. This CDR3 has 15 residues. Trimming took off 3 bases at V and 8 bases at J, with 17 bases between the two ends. The CDR3 DNA follows: TGTGCCAGCAGTGACCCGGGTGCGCCAGGGGATGAGCAGTTCTTC. As protein: CASSDPGAPGDEQFF.

The chain employs TRBV9 and TRBJ1-5, with 7 nucleotides matching TRBD1. The V gene's germline CDR1 is SGDLS and CDR2 YYNGEE. This CDR3 has 15 amino acids. V shed 3 bases, J shed 1 base, and the junction held 4 bases outside the gene matches. The CDR3 here is CASSARGQSNQPQHF. CDR3 nucleotide sequence: TGTGCCAGCAGCGCCCGGGGACAGAGCAATCAGCCCCAGCATTTT.

The rearrangement uses TRBV7-8 and TRBJ1-4; no clear D. V gave up 6 bases and J gave up 7 bases, with 15 bases separating them. The CDR3 spans 14 residues. The germline gives CDR1 SGHVS, CDR2 FQNEAQ. CDR3 coding DNA: TGTGCCAGCAGTGTCAAGGGCCGGGGTGAAAAACTGTTTTTT. Amino acids: CASSVKGRGEKLFF.

J is TRBJ1-1 and V is TRBV2; the D is unclear. In germline, CDR1 is SNHLY, CDR2 FYNNEI. V was clipped by 8 bases and J by 4 bases, with 14 bases between them. There are 13 residues in the CDR3. CDR3: CASRREWGTEAFF. Here the CDR3 DNA reads TGTGCCAGCCGACGGGAATGGGGCACTGAAGCTTTCTTT.

This chain connects TRBV27 to TRBJ1-4; D is possibly TRBD1 (5 bases). V was trimmed by 4 bases and J by 7 bases, leaving 10 bases between them. Germline values: CDR1 MNHEY, CDR2 SMNVEV (reference sequence). The CDR3 length is 13 residues. CDR3 loop: CASSWGVGEKLFF. DNA of the CDR3: TGTGCCAGCAGTTGGGGGGTAGGTGAAAAACTGTTTTTT.

A word on this clone: The same CDR3 can be traced to other DNA sequences in this sample. V gene TRBV28 combines with J gene TRBJ1-4; 10 bases are shared with TRBD1. J lost 8 bases, V lost 3 bases, and 3 bases had no gene match. Germline values: CDR1 MDHEN, CDR2 SYDVKM. This CDR3 is built from 14 residues. As DNA, the CDR3 is TGTGCCAGCAGTTTCCGGGACAGGGGCGAAAAACTGTTTTTT. It is translated as CASSFRDRGEKLFF.

The chain joins TRBV5-1 to TRBJ2-1, with 11 bases fitting TRBD2. The V gene's germline CDR1 is SGHRS and CDR2 YFSETQ. CDR3 size: 15 residues. J was trimmed by 6 bases and V by 6 bases; bases with no gene match: 8. Here the CDR3 DNA reads TGCGCCAGCAAACTAGCGGGGGCCGTGAGCAATGAGCAGTTCTTC. This encodes CASKLAGAVSNEQFF. Full variable domain (missing parts from reference TRBV5-1 and TRBJ2-1): KAGVTQTPRYLIKTRGQQVTLSCSPISGHRSVSWYQQTPGQGLQFLFEYFSETQRNKGNFPGRFSGRQFSNSRSEMNVSTLELGDSALYLCASKLAGAVSNEQFFGPGTRLTVL.

The genes are TRBV19 and TRBJ2-3, with D possibly being TRBD1 (6 bases). Deletions cut 5 bases from V and 5 bases from J, with 17 bases between. Germline loops: CDR1 LNHDA, CDR2 SQIVND (reference sequence). The CDR3 runs to 15 residues. This chain's CDR3 is CASSRAGDIEDTQYF. The CDR3 bases are TGTGCCAGTAGTCGCGCAGGGGACATTGAAGATACGCAGTATTTT.

The chain carries TRBV7-2 and TRBJ1-1, with D unclear. This CDR3 is 13 amino acids long. V shed 2 bases and J shed 6 bases, with 10 bases lying between them. Germline values: CDR1 SGHTA, CDR2 FQGNSA. CDR3 residues: CASSLSEGAEAFF. In DNA, the CDR3 is TGTGCCAGCAGCTTATCAGAGGGAGCTGAAGCTTTCTTT. Together with reference TRBV7-2 and TRBJ1-1, the CDR3 gives the full variable domain: GAGVSQSPSNKVTEKGKDVELRCDPISGHTALYWYRQSLGQGLEFLIYFQGNSAPDKSGLPSDRFSAERTGGSVSTLTIQRTQQEDSAVYLCASSLSEGAEAFFGQGTRLTVV.

The chain recombines TRBV30 with TRBJ1-6; TRBD1 aligns across 7 bases. Germline assignment: CDR1 GTSNPN and CDR2 SVGIG (reference sequence). Trimming removed 2 bases from V and 13 bases from J; junction bases left unmatched: 8. The CDR3 spans 13 residues. The CDR3 sequence: CAWSRGQPTPLHF. The CDR3 DNA is TGTGCCTGGAGTCGGGGACAGCCAACTCCCCTCCACTTT. The full variable domain, rest sourced from reference TRBV30 and TRBJ1-6, is SQTIHQWPATLVQPVGSPLSLECTVEGTSNPNLYWYRQAAGRGLQLLFYSVGIGQISSEVPQNLSASRPQDRQFILSSKKLLLSDSGFYLCAWSRGQPTPLHFGNGTRLTVT.

The genes are TRBV12-5 and TRBJ2-7, with a tentative D call TRBD1 (5 bases). Germline-derived CDR1 and CDR2 are LGHNT and FRNRAP. CDR3 size: 16 residues. Trimming cost V 3 bases and J 1 base, with 16 bases left between them. The CDR3 coding sequence is TGTGCTAGTGGTTTACGTCCAGGGCAGGAGTCCTACGAGCAGTACTTC. Its translation is CASGLRPGQESYEQYF.

The chain carries TRBV11-2 and TRBJ2-7; D is perhaps TRBD2 (7 bases). The CDR3 covers 13 residues. The germline CDR1 and CDR2 sequences are SGHAT and FQNNGV. Trimming pared 4 bases from V and 6 bases from J, leaving 13 bases between. The CDR3: CASSSGGLVEQYF. CDR3 sequence (DNA): TGTGCCAGCAGCTCCGGGGGGCTCGTCGAGCAGTACTTC.

J is TRBJ1-2 and V is TRBV19; 8 positions match TRBD1. This CDR3 spans 14 amino acids. V shed 4 bases and J 4 bases; nucleotides not matched to a gene: 5. CDR1 is LNHDA and CDR2 is SQIVND in the germline V gene (reference sequence). The CDR3 coding sequence is TGTGCCAGTAGTACCCAGGGGGCCGGCTATGGCTACACCTTC. As protein: CASSTQGAGYGYTF.

The V gene is TRBV29-1, the J gene TRBJ2-5; D gene ambiguous. With 6 bases removed from V and 2 bases from J, the gap between germline ends came to 10 bases. This CDR3 has 12 amino acids. In germline, CDR1 is SQVTM, CDR2 ANQGSEA. CDR3 in DNA: TGCAGCGTCGTAACTACTCAAGAGACCCAGTACTTC. This encodes CSVVTTQETQYF.

The V and J genes are TRBV5-1 and TRBJ2-7, with 8 bases aligning to TRBD1. CDR1 is SGHRS and CDR2 is YFSETQ in the germline V gene. This CDR3 is 16 amino acids long. After removal of 0 bases from V and 0 bases from J, the junction contained 5 bases not matched to a gene. This CDR3 reads CASSLGVTGASYEQYF. In DNA, the CDR3 is TGCGCCAGCAGCTTGGGGGTGACAGGGGCCTCCTACGAGCAGTACTTC.

V and J are TRBV10-2 and TRBJ2-5; TRBD2 matches at 7 bases. Germline loops: CDR1 WSHSY, CDR2 SAAADI. Unmatched junction bases numbered 6, after V lost 5 bases and J lost 3 bases. The CDR3 has 14 residues. This CDR3 is CASSRTRGEETQYF. The CDR3 DNA reads TGCGCCAGCAGTAGGACTAGAGGGGAAGAGACCCAGTACTTC.

The genes are TRBV2 and TRBJ1-2, with TRBD1 as a possible D gene (5 bases). Deletions cut 1 base from V and 4 bases from J, with 13 bases between. The V gene's germline CDR1 is SNHLY and CDR2 FYNNEI. The CDR3 contains 15 residues. CDR3 residues: CASSEGGANFYGYTF. The DNA of the CDR3 is TGTGCCAGCAGTGAAGGTGGGGCGAACTTCTATGGCTACACCTTC.

This CDR3 reads CATSMGERDQPQHF. CDR3 DNA: TGTGCCACCAGCATGGGAGAAAGGGATCAGCCCCAGCATTTT. J is TRBJ1-5 and V is TRBV15; D unresolved. CDR1 and CDR2 from the germline V gene are LNHNV and YYDKDF (reference sequence). The CDR3 sequence is 14 residues long. V shed 4 bases and J shed 5 bases, with 12 bases lying between them.

The chain couples TRBV30 to TRBJ2-2, with 9 bases identical to TRBD1. V was pared by 5 bases and J by 3 bases, with 7 bases of the junction left unmatched. The CDR3 extends over 15 amino acids. Germline V CDR1 and CDR2: GTSNPN, SVGIG (reference sequence). The CDR3 region has the DNA TGTGCCTGGGGAGGACAGGGGACGTACACCGGGGAGCTGTTTTTT. The encoded protein is CAWGGQGTYTGELFF.

The chain joins TRBV20-1 to TRBJ2-7; D call uncertain. The CDR3 loop spans 11 amino acids. V was clipped by 6 bases and J by 1 base, with 7 bases between them. Germline CDR1 is DFQATT and CDR2 is SNEGSKA (reference sequence). The CDR3 DNA reads TGCAGTGCCGAGATATCCTACGAGCAGTACTTC. Encoded protein: CSAEISYEQYF.

This clone has a single count. This rearrangement joins TRBV10-1 to TRBJ2-1; tentative D call: TRBD1 (6 bases). Between the trimmed V and J ends, which lost 0 bases and 4 bases, there was a span of 19 bases. The CDR3 runs 18 residues. Germline loops: CDR1 WNHNN, CDR2 SYGVQD (reference sequence). This CDR3 is CASSESKVDRLDYNEQFF. Here the CDR3 DNA reads TGCGCCAGCAGTGAGTCGAAAGTGGACAGACTTGATTACAATGAGCAGTTCTTC.

This chain joins TRBV28 and TRBJ1-1; tentatively, D is TRBD1 (5 bases). Germline CDR1 and CDR2: MDHEN and SYDVKM. V lost 4 bases, J lost 1 base, and 10 bases lay in between. The CDR3 spans 14 residues. CDR3 sequence reads: CASSWGGQNTEAFF. CDR3 DNA sequence: TGTGCCAGCAGTTGGGGAGGACAGAACACTGAAGCTTTCTTT.

This chain connects TRBV9 to TRBJ1-2; D not resolved. The CDR3 contains 16 residues. Deletions cut 4 bases from V and 7 bases from J, with 23 bases between. Germline loops: CDR1 SGDLS, CDR2 YYNGEE. This CDR3 is CASSPHEGGSPLGYTF. For the CDR3, the DNA is TGTGCCAGCAGCCCCCACGAGGGAGGGAGCCCTCTTGGCTACACCTTC.

V is TRBV27 and J is TRBJ2-7, with 8 bases identical to TRBD1. Germline assignment: CDR1 MNHEY and CDR2 SMNVEV (reference sequence). CDR3 length equals 17 residues. After removal of 6 bases from V and 2 bases from J, the junction contained 15 bases not matched to a gene. Written as DNA, the CDR3 is TGTGCCAGCAGACCTAGACAGGACAGGGCCTACCCCTACGAGCAGTACTTC. Its protein is CASRPRQDRAYPYEQYF.